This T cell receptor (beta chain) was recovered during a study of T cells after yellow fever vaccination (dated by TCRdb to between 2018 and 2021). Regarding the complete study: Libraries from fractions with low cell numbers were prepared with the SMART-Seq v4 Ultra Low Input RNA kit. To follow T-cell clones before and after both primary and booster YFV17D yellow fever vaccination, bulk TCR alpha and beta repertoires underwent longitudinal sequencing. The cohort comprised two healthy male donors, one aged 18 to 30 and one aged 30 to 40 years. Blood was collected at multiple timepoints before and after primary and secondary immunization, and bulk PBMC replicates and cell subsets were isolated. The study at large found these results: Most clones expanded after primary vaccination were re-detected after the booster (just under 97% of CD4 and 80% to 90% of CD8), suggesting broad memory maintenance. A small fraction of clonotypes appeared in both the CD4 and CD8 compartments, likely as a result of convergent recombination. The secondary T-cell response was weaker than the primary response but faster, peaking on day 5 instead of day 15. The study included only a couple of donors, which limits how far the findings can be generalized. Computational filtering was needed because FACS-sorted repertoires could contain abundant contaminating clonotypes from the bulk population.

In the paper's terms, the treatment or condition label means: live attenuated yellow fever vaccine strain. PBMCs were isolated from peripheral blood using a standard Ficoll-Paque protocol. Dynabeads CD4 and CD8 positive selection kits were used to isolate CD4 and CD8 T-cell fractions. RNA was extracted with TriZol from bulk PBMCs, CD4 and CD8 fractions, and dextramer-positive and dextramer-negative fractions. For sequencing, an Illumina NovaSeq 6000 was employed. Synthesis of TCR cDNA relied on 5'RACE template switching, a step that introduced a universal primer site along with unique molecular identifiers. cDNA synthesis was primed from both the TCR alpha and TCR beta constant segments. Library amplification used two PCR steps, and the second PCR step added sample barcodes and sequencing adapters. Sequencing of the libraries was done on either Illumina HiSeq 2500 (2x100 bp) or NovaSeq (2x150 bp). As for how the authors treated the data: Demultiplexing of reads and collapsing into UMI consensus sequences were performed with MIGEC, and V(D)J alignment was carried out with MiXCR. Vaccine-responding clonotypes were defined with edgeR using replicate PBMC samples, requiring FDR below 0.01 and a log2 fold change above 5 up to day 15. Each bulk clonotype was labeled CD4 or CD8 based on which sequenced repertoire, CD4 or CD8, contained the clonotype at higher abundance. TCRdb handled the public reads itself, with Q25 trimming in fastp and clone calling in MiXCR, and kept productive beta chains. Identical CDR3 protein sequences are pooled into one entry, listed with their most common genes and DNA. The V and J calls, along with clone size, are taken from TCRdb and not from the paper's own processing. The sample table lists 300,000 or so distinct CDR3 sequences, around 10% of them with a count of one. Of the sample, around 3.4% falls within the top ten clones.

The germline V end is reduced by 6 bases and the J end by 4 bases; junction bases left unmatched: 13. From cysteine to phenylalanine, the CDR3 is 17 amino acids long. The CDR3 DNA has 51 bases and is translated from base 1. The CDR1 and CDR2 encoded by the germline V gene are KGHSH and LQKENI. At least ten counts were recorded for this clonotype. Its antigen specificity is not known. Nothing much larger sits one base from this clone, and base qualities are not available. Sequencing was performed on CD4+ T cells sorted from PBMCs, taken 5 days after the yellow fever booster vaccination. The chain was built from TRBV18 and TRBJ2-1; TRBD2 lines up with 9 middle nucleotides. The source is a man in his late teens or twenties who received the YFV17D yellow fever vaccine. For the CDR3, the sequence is CASSPLGGGASYNEQFF. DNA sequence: TGTGCCAGCTCCCCCCTGGGCGGGGGGGCGTCATACAATGAGCAGTTCTTC.